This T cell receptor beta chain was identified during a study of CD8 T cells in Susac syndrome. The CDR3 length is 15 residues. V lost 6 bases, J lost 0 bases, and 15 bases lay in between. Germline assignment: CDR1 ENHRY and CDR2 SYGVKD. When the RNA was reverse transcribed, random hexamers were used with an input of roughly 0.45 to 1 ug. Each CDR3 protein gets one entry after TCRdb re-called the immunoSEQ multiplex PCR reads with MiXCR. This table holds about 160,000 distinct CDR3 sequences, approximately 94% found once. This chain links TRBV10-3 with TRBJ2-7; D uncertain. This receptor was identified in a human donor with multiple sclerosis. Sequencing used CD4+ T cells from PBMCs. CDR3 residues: CAISYQERSSYEQYF. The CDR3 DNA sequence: TGTGCCATCAGCTACCAAGAAAGGAGCTCCTACGAGCAGTACTTC.